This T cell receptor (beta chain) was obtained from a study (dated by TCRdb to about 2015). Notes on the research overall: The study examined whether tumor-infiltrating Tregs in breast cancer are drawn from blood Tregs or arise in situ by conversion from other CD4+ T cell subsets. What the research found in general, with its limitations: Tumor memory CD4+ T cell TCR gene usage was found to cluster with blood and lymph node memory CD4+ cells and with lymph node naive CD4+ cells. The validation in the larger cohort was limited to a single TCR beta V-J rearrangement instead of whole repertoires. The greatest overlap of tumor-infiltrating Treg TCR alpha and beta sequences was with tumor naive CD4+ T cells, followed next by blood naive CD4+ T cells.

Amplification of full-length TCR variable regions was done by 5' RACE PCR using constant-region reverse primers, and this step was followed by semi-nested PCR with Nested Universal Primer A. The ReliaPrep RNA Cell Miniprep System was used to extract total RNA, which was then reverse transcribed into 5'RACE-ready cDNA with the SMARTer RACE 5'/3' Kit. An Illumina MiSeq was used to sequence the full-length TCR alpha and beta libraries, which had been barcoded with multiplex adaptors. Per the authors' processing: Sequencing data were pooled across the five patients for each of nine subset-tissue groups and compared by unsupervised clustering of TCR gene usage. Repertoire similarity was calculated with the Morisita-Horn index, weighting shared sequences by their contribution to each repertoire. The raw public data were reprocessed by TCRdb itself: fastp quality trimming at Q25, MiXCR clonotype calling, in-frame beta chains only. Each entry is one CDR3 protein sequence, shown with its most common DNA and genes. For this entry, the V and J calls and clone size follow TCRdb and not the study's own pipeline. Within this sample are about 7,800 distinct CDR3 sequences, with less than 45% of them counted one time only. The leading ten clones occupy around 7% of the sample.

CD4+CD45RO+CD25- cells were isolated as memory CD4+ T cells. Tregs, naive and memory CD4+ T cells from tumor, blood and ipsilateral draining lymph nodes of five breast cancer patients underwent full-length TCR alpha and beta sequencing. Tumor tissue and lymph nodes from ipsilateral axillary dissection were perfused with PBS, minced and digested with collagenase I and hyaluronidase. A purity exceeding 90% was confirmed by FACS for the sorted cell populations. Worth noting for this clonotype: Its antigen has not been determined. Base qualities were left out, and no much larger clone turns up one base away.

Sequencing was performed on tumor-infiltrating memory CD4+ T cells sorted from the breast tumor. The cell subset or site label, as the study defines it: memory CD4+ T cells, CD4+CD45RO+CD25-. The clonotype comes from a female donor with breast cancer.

The bases read TGTGCCAGCTGCCCCCCCAGCGGGGAGCTGTTTTTT. This is translated as CASCPPSGELFF. The chain couples TRBV7-9 to TRBJ2-2; the D gene remains uncertain. CDR1 and CDR2 are read off the germline V gene (reference sequence) as SEHNR and FQNEAQ. The CDR3 spans 12 residues, from the cysteine through the phenylalanine. Only the CDR3 portion is preserved as DNA: 36 bases, with reading frame beginning at the first base. Trimming removed 8 bases from V and 7 bases from J, leaving 11 bases between the germline ends.